This TCR beta chain appears in the sequencing data of a study of OX40 agonist ivuxolimab in advanced cancers. Study as a whole: Across the patients, intravenous ivuxolimab was delivered every 2 weeks at 0.01 to 10 mg/kg. Dose-escalation patients suffered from hepatocellular carcinoma, melanoma, renal cell or head and neck cancer. Cohort: about 80% men, mean age about 60, aged about 23 to 79.

The length of the CDR3 is 17 residues. CDR1 is SGHRS, CDR2 YFSETQ, per germline. Unmatched junction bases numbered 2, after V lost 0 bases and J lost 1 base. Clones were read by immunoSEQ multiplex PCR, and TCRdb kept only the in-frame ones, dropping some. The top ten hold less than 2% of the sample, which has under 45,000 clones, 84% seen once. The chain carries TRBV5-1 and TRBJ2-3; 13 nucleotides match TRBD2. The receptor comes from an adult with an advanced solid tumor such as melanoma, head and neck, liver or kidney cancer. The material sequenced was CD4+ or CD8+ T cells sorted from blood, taken in a trial of the OX40 agonist ivuxolimab. CDR3 in amino acids: CASSLGTSGRGTDTQYF. As DNA, the CDR3 is TGCGCCAGCAGCTTGGGAACTAGCGGGAGGGGCACAGATACGCAGTATTTT.